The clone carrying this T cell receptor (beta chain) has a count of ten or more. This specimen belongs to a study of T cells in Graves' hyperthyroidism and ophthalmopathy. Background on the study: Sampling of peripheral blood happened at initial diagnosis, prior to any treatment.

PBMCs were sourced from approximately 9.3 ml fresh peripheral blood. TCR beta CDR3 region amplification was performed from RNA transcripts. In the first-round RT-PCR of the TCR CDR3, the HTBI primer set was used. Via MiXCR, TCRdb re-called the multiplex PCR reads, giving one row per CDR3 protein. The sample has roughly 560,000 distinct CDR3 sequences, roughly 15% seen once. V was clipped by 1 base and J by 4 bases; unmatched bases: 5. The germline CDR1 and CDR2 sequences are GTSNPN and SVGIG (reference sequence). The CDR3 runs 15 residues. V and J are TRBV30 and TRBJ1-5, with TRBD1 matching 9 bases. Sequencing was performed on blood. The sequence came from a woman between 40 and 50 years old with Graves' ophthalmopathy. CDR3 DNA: TGTGCCTGGAGTGGATCGACAGGGGGAAATCAGCCCCAGCATTTT. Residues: CAWSGSTGGNQPQHF.